This T cell receptor (beta chain) is from a study of beta chain features in type 1 diabetes. Whole-study context: All samples yielded some 100,000,000 examined sorted cells.

In the case of this clone: Its antigen is not identified.

The germline V gene encodes CDR1 MNHEY and CDR2 SMNVEV (reference sequence). The V and J ends lost 4 bases and 2 bases respectively, with 5 bases between them. This CDR3 is 13 amino acids long. cDNA synthesis used the whole RNA isolate, giving expressed TCRB sequences. Data came from immunoSEQ multiplex PCR; TCRdb stores just in-frame clones and leaves some out. The top ten clones hold roughly 1.9% of a sample with about 150,000 clones, over 8.5% of them seen once. Via the markers CD45RO/CCR7/CD25/CD127/CD95/CD27, stem cell-like memory, regulatory, central memory and naive CD4+ cells were sorted. Study results and caveats: Comparison showed that naive, central memory and Treg TCRB repertoires appeared more similar among patients than among healthy donors. High-TCR-expressing cells could be over-represented by cDNA sequencing.

The receptor's source is a man between 18 and 35 years old in good health. The chain has TRBV27 and TRBJ2-2, with D hard to call. Sequenced: central memory CD4+ T cells from blood. The CDR3 nucleotides read TGTGCCAGCAGTTCCTACAACACCGGGGAGCTGTTTTTT. Translated, it gives CASSSYNTGELFF.